These 19 T cell receptor beta chains came from one sample sequenced in a study of shared clonotypes between healthy human individuals. Clones were read by immunoSEQ multiplex PCR, and TCRdb kept only the in-frame ones, dropping some. The sample lists about a million clones; around 76% were seen once. The sequenced sample was memory CD4+ T cells sorted from blood. Subset here: CD45RA-negative fraction. The receptors come from a man between 18 and 29 years old in good health.

The chain links TRBV2 to TRBJ1-6, with D uncertain. Germline-derived CDR1 and CDR2 are SNHLY and FYNNEI. Deletions cut 6 bases from V and 10 bases from J, with 19 bases between. The CDR3 is 15 amino acids. The CDR3 here is CASSLGQTTGSPLHF. For the CDR3, the DNA is TGTGCCAGCAGCTTAGGGCAAACTACGGGATCACCCCTCCACTTT.

The chain links TRBV5-6 to TRBJ1-2; unclear D gene. CDR3 length: 14 residues. The V and J ends lost 1 base and 8 bases respectively, with 15 bases between them. CDR1 and CDR2 from the germline V gene are SGHDT and YYEEEE. The CDR3 coding sequence is TGTGCCAGCAGCTTGTGGGGTCCTTTGTGGGGCTACACCTTC. It encodes CASSLWGPLWGYTF.

The chain combines TRBV18 with TRBJ2-7; D is possibly TRBD1 or TRBD2 (5 bases each). The CDR3 runs 15 residues. The V gene lost 4 bases and the J gene lost 4 bases, with 17 bases spanning the gap. CDR1 is KGHSH, CDR2 LQKENI, per germline. The CDR3 DNA reads as TGTGCCAGCTCACGGCAGCAGGCAGGGACGTACGAGCAGTACTTC. Amino acids: CASSRQQAGTYEQYF.

Only a few counts were recorded for this clone. This specimen includes other DNA sequences encoding the same CDR3. The chain uses TRBV10-3 and TRBJ2-3; D is ambiguous. Trimming pared 8 bases from V and 0 bases from J, leaving 3 bases between. CDR3 length equals 11 residues. Germline lookup yields CDR1 ENHRY and CDR2 SYGVKD. In nucleotides, the CDR3 is TGTGCCATCGCGAGCACAGATACGCAGTATTTT. Encoded protein: CAIASTDTQYF.

The rearrangement joins TRBV5-1 to TRBJ1-2; D is unclear. The CDR3 is 14 amino acids. V was pared by 2 bases and J by 0 bases, with 8 bases between. Looked up from germline, CDR1 is SGHRS and CDR2 is YFSETQ. CDR3: CASSLNIPNYGYTF. The CDR3 DNA follows: TGCGCCAGCAGCTTAAACATTCCTAACTATGGCTACACCTTC.

The rearrangement uses TRBV6-1 and TRBJ2-5, with 7 bases lining up with TRBD1. The V gene's germline CDR1 is MNHNS and CDR2 SASEGT. CDR3 length: 15 amino acids. Trimming cost V 7 bases and J 0 bases; bases outside gene matches: 8. The CDR3 DNA reads as TGTGCCAGCAATACAGGACAGGCTTACCAAGAGACCCAGTACTTC. Protein product: CASNTGQAYQETQYF.

This clone was seen a few times. The chain links TRBV28 to TRBJ2-3; 14 bases map to TRBD2. The CDR3 spans 16 residues. Germline CDR1 reads MDHEN; CDR2 reads SYDVKM. The V segment lost 10 bases and the J segment 6 bases; nucleotides outside the gene matches: 12. CDR3 amino acids: CATASGTSGGGDTQYF. The CDR3 region has the DNA TGTGCCACCGCATCCGGGACTAGCGGGGGAGGGGATACGCAGTATTTT.

This chain joins TRBV2 and TRBJ2-5; a weak D match, TRBD1 (5 bases). CDR3 length: 15 residues. The germline V gene has CDR1 SNHLY and CDR2 FYNNEI. With 7 bases removed from V and 4 bases from J, the gap between germline ends came to 19 bases. CDR3 DNA sequence: TGTGCCAGCATGCATACCGAGACAGCTAGAGAGACCCAGTACTTC. The encoded protein is CASMHTETARETQYF.

The CDR3 DNA is TGTGCCAGCGGGAGACACTCCTACTACGAGCAGTACTTC. It encodes CASGRHSYYEQYF. The chain is built from TRBV27 and TRBJ2-7, with D maybe TRBD2 (5 bases). The CDR3 contains 13 residues. Trimming removed 8 bases at V and 3 bases at J, with 14 bases between. Germline V gene sequence: CDR1 MNHEY, CDR2 SMNVEV (reference sequence).

J is TRBJ2-5 and V is TRBV11-3, with 7 bases matching TRBD2. The CDR3 contains 15 residues. Germline V gene sequence: CDR1 SGHNT, CDR2 YENEEA. Unmatched junction bases numbered 4, after V lost 0 bases and J lost 3 bases. CDR3 sequence (DNA): TGTGCCAGCAGCTTAGACGGCGGGAGTGAAGAGACCCAGTACTTC. Its protein is CASSLDGGSEETQYF.

The V call is TRBV6-1, the J call TRBJ2-2; 7 bases match TRBD1. CDR3 length: 14 amino acids. J lost 6 bases, V lost 6 bases, and 7 bases had no gene match. CDR1 is MNHNS and CDR2 is SASEGT in the germline V gene. CDR3 coding DNA: TGTGCCAGCAGGCGCGAAGGGACAGCCGGGGAGCTGTTTTTT. Protein sequence: CASRREGTAGELFF.

V is TRBV4-1 and J is TRBJ2-5; D is unclear. The ends were cut back, 2 bases at V and 8 bases at J, with 9 bases in the middle. CDR3 length equals 12 residues. Germline V gives CDR1 MGHRA, CDR2 YSYEKL. CDR3: CASSQTGETQYF. CDR3 in DNA: TGCGCCAGCAGCCAAACTGGGGAAACCCAGTACTTC.

This clone was counted between two and nine times. The rearrangement uses TRBV7-9 and TRBJ1-2; D is ambiguous. V was clipped by 7 bases and J by 7 bases, with 22 bases between them. This CDR3 spans 15 amino acids. CDR1 and CDR2 (germline): SEHNR, FQNEAQ (reference sequence). CDR3 loop: CASNSLVPGVSGYTF. DNA for the CDR3: TGTGCCAGCAACAGCTTAGTTCCCGGTGTGTCTGGCTACACCTTC.

The chain carries TRBV2 and TRBJ2-3, with 10 bases fitting TRBD1. The CDR3 runs 15 residues. J lost 3 bases, V lost 4 bases, and 4 bases had no gene match. CDR1 is SNHLY, CDR2 FYNNEI, per germline. CDR3 in amino acids: CASSATGGATDTQYF. The CDR3 bases are TGTGCCAGCAGTGCGACAGGGGGCGCAACAGATACGCAGTATTTT.

Only one count was recorded for this clone. J is TRBJ1-1 and V is TRBV5-4; D gene ambiguous. Trimming removed 0 bases at V and 0 bases at J, with 6 bases between. CDR3 size: 14 residues. The germline V gene encodes CDR1 SGHNT and CDR2 YYREEE (reference sequence). CDR3 sequence: CASSLASVNTEAFF. The CDR3 region has the DNA TGTGCCAGCAGCTTGGCCTCAGTGAACACTGAAGCTTTCTTT.

With respect to this clone: The sample carries other DNA sequences with the same CDR3. This chain connects TRBV18 to TRBJ2-2; D is unclear. Germline values: CDR1 KGHSH, CDR2 LQKENI. V lost 2 bases to trimming and J lost 2 bases, with 12 bases between them. This CDR3 comprises 16 residues. CDR3 protein: CASSPRTAVNTGELFF. CDR3 nucleotides: TGTGCCAGCTCACCAAGGACGGCTGTAAACACCGGGGAGCTGTTTTTT.

Concerning this clone: At one end the junction does not follow the germline gene, possibly because of a read error. J is TRBJ2-5 and V is TRBV7-7; TRBD1 agrees at 10 bases. The CDR3 consists of 13 residues. Germline V gives CDR1 SSHAT, CDR2 FNYEAQ (reference sequence). In DNA, the CDR3 is TGTGCTAGCAGCCGGGACAGGGGAGAGACCCAGTACTTC. It specifies CASSRDRGETQYF.

The V call is TRBV5-8, the J call TRBJ1-5, with 9 bases fitting TRBD1. J lost 8 bases, V lost 4 bases, and 13 bases had no gene match. This CDR3 is 16 amino acids long. Per the germline V gene, CDR1 is SGHTS and CDR2 is YDEGEE. The CDR3 is CASSPTGTGFLEPQHF. Here the CDR3 DNA reads TGTGCCAGCAGCCCGACCGGGACAGGGTTCCTGGAGCCCCAGCATTTT.

V usage is TRBV6-1 and J usage is TRBJ2-6, with TRBD2 as a possible D gene (5 bases). Per germline, CDR1 MNHNS and CDR2 SASEGT. The CDR3 contains 16 residues. V shed 3 bases and J shed 2 bases, with 11 bases lying between them. CDR3 protein: CASSDRGVAGANVLTF. CDR3 DNA sequence: TGTGCCAGCAGTGATCGGGGTGTGGCTGGGGCCAACGTCCTGACTTTC.